The T cell receptor (beta chain) under discussion was sequenced for a study of cytomegalovirus exposure and HLA in healthy donors. Whole-study results and caveats: Reported performance of the classifier showed diagnosis of cytomegalovirus status with high specificity and sensitivity. A few CMV-associated chains proved CMV antigen-specific in vitro. The authors listed some 160 TCR beta chains as cytomegalovirus-associated.

TCRdb keeps only in-frame clones here, not all; method: immunoSEQ multiplex PCR. Found here are 220,000 or so clones, roughly 84% of them singletons; the top ten hold 2%. As concerns this clone: Its antigen is not known.

CDR3 length equals 14 residues. Germline V CDR1 and CDR2: MNHNS, SASEGT. V gave up 6 bases and J gave up 2 bases; unmatched junction bases: 5. This chain joins TRBV6-1 and TRBJ2-5, with 8 bases that match TRBD2. Sample: PBMCs. The clonotype comes from a woman in her late teens or twenties in good health and CMV-seropositive. CDR3 bases: TGTGCCAGCAGCAAGACTAGCGTACAAGAGACCCAGTACTTC. This sequence encodes CASSKTSVQETQYF.